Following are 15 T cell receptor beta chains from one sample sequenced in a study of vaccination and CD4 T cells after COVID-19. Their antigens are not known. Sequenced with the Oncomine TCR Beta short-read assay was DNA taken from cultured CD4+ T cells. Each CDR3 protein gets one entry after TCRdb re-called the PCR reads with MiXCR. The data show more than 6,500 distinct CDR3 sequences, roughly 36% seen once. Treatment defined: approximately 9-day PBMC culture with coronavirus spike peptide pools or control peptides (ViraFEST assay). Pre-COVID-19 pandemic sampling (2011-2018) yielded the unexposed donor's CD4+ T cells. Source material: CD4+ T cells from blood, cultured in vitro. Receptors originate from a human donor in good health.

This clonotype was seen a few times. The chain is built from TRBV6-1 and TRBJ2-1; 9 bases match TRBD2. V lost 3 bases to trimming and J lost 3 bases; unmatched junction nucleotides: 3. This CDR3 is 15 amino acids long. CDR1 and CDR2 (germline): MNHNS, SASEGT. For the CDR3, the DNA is TGTGCCAGCAGTGATATAGCGGGGGACTACAATGAGCAGTTCTTC. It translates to CASSDIAGDYNEQFF.

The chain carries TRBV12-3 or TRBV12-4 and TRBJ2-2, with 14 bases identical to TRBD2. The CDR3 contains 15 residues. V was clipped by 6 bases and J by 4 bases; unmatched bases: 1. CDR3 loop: CASRGLAGGTGELFF. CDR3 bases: TGTGCCAGCAGAGGACTAGCGGGGGGCACCGGGGAGCTGTTTTTT.

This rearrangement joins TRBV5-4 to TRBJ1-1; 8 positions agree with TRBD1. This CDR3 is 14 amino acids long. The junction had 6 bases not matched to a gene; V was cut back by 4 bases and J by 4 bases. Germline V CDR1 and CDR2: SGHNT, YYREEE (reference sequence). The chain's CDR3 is CASSGLRGPTEAFF. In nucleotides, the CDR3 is TGTGCCAGCAGCGGCCTCAGGGGGCCCACTGAAGCTTTCTTT.

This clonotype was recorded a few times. CDR3 in DNA: TGTGCCAGCAGCAGACTAGCGCGGAGTGATGGTTATGAGCAGTTCTTC. This translates into CASSRLARSDGYEQFF. The chain couples TRBV7-8 to TRBJ2-1; the match to TRBD2 covers 8 bases. CDR3 length: 16 amino acids. With 5 bases clipped from V and 8 bases from J, the junction kept 14 bases outside the gene matches. Germline values: CDR1 SGHVS, CDR2 FQNEAQ.

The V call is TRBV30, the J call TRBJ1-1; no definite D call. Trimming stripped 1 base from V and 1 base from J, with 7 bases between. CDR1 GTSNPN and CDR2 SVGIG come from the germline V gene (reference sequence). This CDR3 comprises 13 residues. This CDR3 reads CAWSDRGNTEAFF. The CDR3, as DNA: TGTGCCTGGAGTGATCGGGGGAACACTGAAGCTTTCTTT.

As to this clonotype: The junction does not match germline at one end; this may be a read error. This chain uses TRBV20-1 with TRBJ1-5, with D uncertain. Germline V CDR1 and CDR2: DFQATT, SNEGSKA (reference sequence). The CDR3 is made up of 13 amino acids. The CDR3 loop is CSAHGRPNEPQHF. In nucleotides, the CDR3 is TGCAGTGCCCACGGGCGGCCCAATGAGCCCCAGCATTTT.

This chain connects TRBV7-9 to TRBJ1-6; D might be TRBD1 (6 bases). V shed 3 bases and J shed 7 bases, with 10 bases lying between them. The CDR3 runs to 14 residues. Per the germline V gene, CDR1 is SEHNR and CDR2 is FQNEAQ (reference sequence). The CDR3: CASSFDRGNSPLHF. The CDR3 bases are TGTGCCAGCAGCTTTGATAGGGGGAATTCACCCCTCCACTTT.

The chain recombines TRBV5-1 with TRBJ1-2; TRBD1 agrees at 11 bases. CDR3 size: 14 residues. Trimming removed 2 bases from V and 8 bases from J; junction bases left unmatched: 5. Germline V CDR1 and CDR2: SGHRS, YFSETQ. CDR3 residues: CASSLKGTGGGYTF. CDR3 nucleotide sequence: TGCGCCAGCAGCTTAAAAGGGACAGGGGGAGGCTACACCTTC.

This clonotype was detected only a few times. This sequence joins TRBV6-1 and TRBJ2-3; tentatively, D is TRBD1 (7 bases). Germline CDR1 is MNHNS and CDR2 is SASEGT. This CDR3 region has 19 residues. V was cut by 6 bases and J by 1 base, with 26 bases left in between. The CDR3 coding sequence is TGTGCCAGCAGCAGGATCCAGGGGGGTCAATTCGACCGCACAGATACGCAGTATTTT. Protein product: CASSRIQGGQFDRTDTQYF.

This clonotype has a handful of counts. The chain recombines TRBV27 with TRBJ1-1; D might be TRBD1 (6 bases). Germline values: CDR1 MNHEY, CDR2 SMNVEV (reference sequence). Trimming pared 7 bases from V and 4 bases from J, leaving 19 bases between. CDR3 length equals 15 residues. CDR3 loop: CASISTDSPFTEAFF. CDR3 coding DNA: TGTGCCAGCATTTCGACGGACAGTCCTTTCACTGAAGCTTTCTTT.

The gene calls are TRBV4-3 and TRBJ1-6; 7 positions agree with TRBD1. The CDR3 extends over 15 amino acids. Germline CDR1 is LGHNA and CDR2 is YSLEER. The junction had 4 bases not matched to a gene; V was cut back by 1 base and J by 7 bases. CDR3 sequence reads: CASSQGQGINSPLHF. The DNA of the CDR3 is TGCGCCAGCAGCCAAGGACAGGGTATCAATTCACCCCTCCACTTT.

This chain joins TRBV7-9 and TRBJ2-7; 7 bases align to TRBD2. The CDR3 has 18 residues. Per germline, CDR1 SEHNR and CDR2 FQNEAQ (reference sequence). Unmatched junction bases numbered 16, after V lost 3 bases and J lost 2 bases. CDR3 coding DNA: TGTGCCAGCAGCTTGGAGCTGGGCGGGGGTCTACTTACCTACGAGCAGTACTTC. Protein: CASSLELGGGLLTYEQYF.

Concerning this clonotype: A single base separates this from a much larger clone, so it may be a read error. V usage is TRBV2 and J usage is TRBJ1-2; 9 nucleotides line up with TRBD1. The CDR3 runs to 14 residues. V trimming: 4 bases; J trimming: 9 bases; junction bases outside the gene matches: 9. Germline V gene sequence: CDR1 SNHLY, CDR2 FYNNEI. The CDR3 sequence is CASSVEVGTGCYTF. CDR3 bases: TGTGCCAGCAGTGTTGAGGTGGGGACAGGGTGCTACACCTTC.

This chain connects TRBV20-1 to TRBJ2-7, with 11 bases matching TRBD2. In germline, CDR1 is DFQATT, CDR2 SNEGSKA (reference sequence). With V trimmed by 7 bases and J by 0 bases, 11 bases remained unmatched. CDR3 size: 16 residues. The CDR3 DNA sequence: TGCAGTGTCCCTACGCTCACTAGCGGGAGCTCCTACGAGCAGTACTTC. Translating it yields CSVPTLTSGSSYEQYF.

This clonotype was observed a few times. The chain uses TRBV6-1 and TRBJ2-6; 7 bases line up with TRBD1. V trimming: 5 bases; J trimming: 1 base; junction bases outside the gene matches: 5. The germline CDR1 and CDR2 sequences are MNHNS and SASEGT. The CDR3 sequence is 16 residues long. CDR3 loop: CASSPQTGSGANVLTF. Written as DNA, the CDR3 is TGTGCCAGCAGTCCACAGACAGGGTCTGGGGCCAACGTCCTGACTTTC.